This T cell receptor beta chain emerged from a study of PD-1 blockade in mismatch repair-deficient tumors. Overall study findings and caveats: Rapid post-treatment expansion, then contraction, generally preceding radiologic response, marked tumor-resident clones.

In regard to this clone: Its antigen remains unidentified.

All patients were mismatch repair deficient, assessed by either PCR or immunohistochemistry. Assay: immunoSEQ multiplex PCR; the TCRdb copy retains only in-frame clones and omits some. The sample has under 15,000 clones; 80% to 90% are singletons. The sequencing here drew on PBMCs, taken 14 weeks after starting pembrolizumab. This sequence was found in an adult with mismatch repair-deficient cancer.

The CDR3 DNA sequence: TGTGCCAGCAGCTTGGGAGGGCCGGGTGAGCAGTTCTTC. This translates into CASSLGGPGEQFF. This chain uses TRBV7-9 with TRBJ2-1, with 7 bases lining up with TRBD2. V lost 3 bases, J lost 9 bases, and 5 bases stayed unmatched. The CDR3 has 13 residues. CDR1 and CDR2 from the germline V gene are SEHNR and FQNEAQ (reference sequence). Full variable domain (rest looked up from reference TRBV7-9 and TRBJ2-1): DTGVSQNPRHKITKRGQNVTFRCDPISEHNRLYWYRQTLGQGPEFLTYFQNEAQLEKSRLLSDRFSAERPKGSFSTLEIQRTEQGDSAMYLCASSLGGPGEQFFGPGTRLTVL.